The 22 T cell receptor beta chains below all came from one sample that was sequenced in a study of radiotherapy plus CTLA-4 blockade in lung cancer. Profiling relied on immunoSEQ multiplex PCR, and the TCRdb table lists in-frame clones only, not all of them. The sample consists of some 64,000 clones, 70% to 85% of them appearing once. This specimen was peripheral blood, taken from a patient treated with radiotherapy plus ipilimumab. The source of these receptors is a human donor with non-small cell lung cancer who had a complete response to radiotherapy plus ipilimumab.

This chain uses TRBV5-6 with TRBJ2-3, with 13 bases identical to TRBD2. The CDR3 extends over 17 amino acids. Trimming took 4 bases from V and 2 from J; bases not matched to a gene: 7. CDR1 is SGHDT and CDR2 is YYEEEE in the germline V gene. The CDR3 loop reads CASSRGLAGPYTDTQYF. CDR3 sequence (DNA): TGTGCCAGCAGCCGGGGACTAGCGGGGCCCTACACAGATACGCAGTATTTT.

V gene TRBV2 combines with J gene TRBJ1-1; 7 bases are shared with TRBD1. This CDR3 has 13 residues. Germline assignment: CDR1 SNHLY and CDR2 FYNNEI. Losses at the gene ends were 4 bases for V and 1 base for J; bases not matched to a gene: 0. CDR3 coding DNA: TGTGCCAGCAGTGCAGGGGGGAACACTGAAGCTTTCTTT. Encoded protein: CASSAGGNTEAFF.

Of note for this clone: Its ends do not fully match the called genes, so a read error is possible. The chain joins TRBV7-8 to TRBJ1-2, with unresolved D. Germline V gene lookup returns CDR1 SGHVS and CDR2 FQNEAQ. The CDR3 is 11 residues long. This CDR3 is CASSASPPLSF. In DNA form, the CDR3 reads TGTGCCAGCAGCGCTTCCCCTCCCCTTTCCTTC.

This clone showed up just once. This chain uses TRBV5-1 with TRBJ1-2; D unclear. CDR1 and CDR2 from the germline V gene are SGHRS and YFSETQ. The CDR3 loop spans 17 amino acids. The V gene lost 1 base and the J gene lost 6 bases, with 22 bases spanning the gap. As DNA, the CDR3 is TGCGCCAGCAGCTTGTATGCCTTTATTGGATCCGCCGATGGCTACACCTTC. Translated: CASSLYAFIGSADGYTF.

The chain carries TRBV10-3 and TRBJ1-2; D is uncertain. Trimming removed 6 bases at V and 2 bases at J, with 7 bases between. The germline gives CDR1 ENHRY, CDR2 SYGVKD. The CDR3 extends over 12 amino acids. CDR3 in amino acids: CAIRDGNYGYTF. The CDR3 bases are TGTGCCATCAGGGACGGGAACTATGGCTACACCTTC.

The chain couples TRBV6-5 to TRBJ1-3; no firm D call. Germline V gene sequence: CDR1 MNHEY, CDR2 SVGAGI. The germline V and J ends were trimmed by 2 bases and 9 bases, with 8 bases remaining between them. There are 12 residues in the CDR3. CDR3 loop: CASSYISSTIYF. In DNA, the CDR3 is TGTGCCAGCAGTTACATATCGTCCACCATATATTTT.

The rearrangement joins TRBV6-6 to TRBJ1-2; possible D gene TRBD1, 5 bases. Germline CDR1 and CDR2: MNHNY and SVGAGI (reference sequence). Trimming removed 2 bases from V and 2 bases from J, with 15 bases in between. The CDR3 covers 16 residues. The chain's CDR3 is CASSYGGGRQNYGYTF. CDR3 coding DNA: TGTGCCAGCAGTTACGGGGGTGGGCGTCAGAACTATGGCTACACCTTC.

This clone was observed a few times. The V and J genes are TRBV19 and TRBJ2-1; D is perhaps TRBD1 or TRBD2 (6 bases each). V lost 7 bases and J lost 4, with 17 bases in between. The germline V gene has CDR1 LNHDA and CDR2 SQIVND (reference sequence). The CDR3 length is 15 residues. As DNA, the CDR3 is TGTGCCAGTACGGGGGAAGGGGGGCCATACAATGAGCAGTTCTTC. Translation gives CASTGEGGPYNEQFF.

The V call is TRBV9, the J call TRBJ1-3; D not certain. Deletions cut 0 bases from V and 4 bases from J, with 11 bases between. The CDR3 is 15 residues long. Germline CDR1 reads SGDLS; CDR2 reads YYNGEE. CDR3 amino acids: CASSVDLAGGNTIYF. CDR3 nucleotides: TGTGCCAGCAGCGTAGATTTAGCAGGCGGAAACACCATATATTTT.

The genes are TRBV7-8 and TRBJ2-3; D perhaps matches TRBD2 (6 bases). The CDR3 covers 15 residues. Germline CDR1 is SGHVS and CDR2 is FQNEAQ. V lost 6 bases and J 2 bases, leaving 15 bases between the germline ends. The CDR3 region is CASSDTGSNTDTQYF. The CDR3 nucleotides read TGTGCCAGCAGTGATACCGGGAGTAACACAGATACGCAGTATTTT.

The V and J genes are TRBV19 and TRBJ1-5; 7 bases fit TRBD1. CDR1 is LNHDA and CDR2 is SQIVND in the germline V gene (reference sequence). With 5 bases clipped from V and 0 bases from J, the junction kept 7 bases outside the gene matches. This CDR3 contains 16 residues. The CDR3, as DNA: TGTGCCAGTAGTCCTACAGGGGATTATAGCAATCAGCCCCAGCATTTT. This gives the protein CASSPTGDYSNQPQHF.

The chain is built from TRBV12-5 and TRBJ2-7; D is ambiguous. Germline values: CDR1 LGHNT, CDR2 FRNRAP. V shed 5 bases and J shed 2 bases, with 4 bases lying between them. The CDR3 length is 11 residues. CDR3 amino acids: CASGQTYEQYF. The DNA for the CDR3 is TGTGCTAGTGGTCAGACCTACGAGCAGTACTTC.

The V call is TRBV13, the J call TRBJ1-3; tentative D call: TRBD1 (6 bases). V shed 0 bases and J shed 8 bases, with 8 bases lying between them. The germline CDR1 and CDR2 sequences are PRHDT and FYEKMQ (reference sequence). The CDR3 is 13 residues long. The CDR3 DNA is TGTGCCAGCAGCTTAGGACAGGGCTACACCATATATTTT. Encoded protein: CASSLGQGYTIYF.

Only a few counts were recorded for this clone. The J gene is TRBJ1-6, the V gene TRBV10-3; no definite D call. The CDR3 is 12 amino acids. Trimming shortened V by 11 bases and J by 15 bases, and 20 bases separated the two germline ends. Per the germline V gene, CDR1 is ENHRY and CDR2 is SYGVKD. In nucleotides, the CDR3 is TGTGCCGCCGGAGCAGGCTCTTCGGTCCTCCACTTT. Protein sequence: CAAGAGSSVLHF.

The J gene is TRBJ1-2, the V gene TRBV6-1; TRBD1 matches 7 bases. CDR1 is MNHNS, CDR2 SASEGT, per germline. The junction had 3 bases not matched to a gene; V was cut back by 1 base and J by 4 bases. The CDR3 has 14 residues. In nucleotides, the CDR3 is TGTGCCAGCAGTGAAGTGAACAGGGGCTATGGCTACACCTTC. Amino acids: CASSEVNRGYGYTF.

The chain is built from TRBV27 and TRBJ2-3; D is unresolved. Trimming stripped 5 bases from V and 2 bases from J, with 8 bases between. This CDR3 contains 13 residues. The germline CDR1 and CDR2 sequences are MNHEY and SMNVEV (reference sequence). This CDR3 is CASSPQFTDTQYF. The CDR3 nucleotides are TGTGCCAGCAGTCCGCAGTTCACAGATACGCAGTATTTT.

This clone has only one observation. The V call is TRBV2, the J call TRBJ1-1; the D gene is possibly TRBD1 (6 bases). V lost 3 bases, J lost 6 bases, and 14 bases lay in between. Per germline, CDR1 SNHLY and CDR2 FYNNEI. The CDR3 consists of 14 residues. The DNA for the CDR3 is TGTGCCAGCAGTGAGGACAGAAGAGACTCTGAAGCTTTCTTT. Protein product: CASSEDRRDSEAFF.

This clone came up once. The genes are TRBV7-2 and TRBJ2-6, with D tentatively TRBD1 (6 bases). In germline, CDR1 is SGHTA, CDR2 FQGNSA. This CDR3 region has 18 residues. Trimming shortened V by 1 base and J by 0 bases, and 13 bases separated the two germline ends. Written as DNA, the CDR3 is TGTGCCAGCAGCTTAGTCACAGGGTGGGGCTCTGGGGCCAACGTCCTGACTTTC. It codes for CASSLVTGWGSGANVLTF.

V is TRBV30 and J is TRBJ1-1; D ambiguous. Deletions cut 3 bases from V and 4 bases from J, with 12 bases between. This CDR3 spans 13 amino acids. Looked up from germline, CDR1 is GTSNPN and CDR2 is SVGIG (reference sequence). CDR3 protein: CAWRANLGTEAFF. CDR3 in DNA: TGTGCCTGGAGGGCTAATCTCGGCACTGAAGCTTTCTTT.

V gene TRBV9 combines with J gene TRBJ1-5, with D maybe TRBD1 (5 bases). The CDR3 runs to 15 residues. The germline V gene has CDR1 SGDLS and CDR2 YYNGEE. Trimming removed 4 bases from V and 6 bases from J, with 17 bases in between. CDR3 DNA: TGTGCCAGCAGCCCCGGCCAGGGTGGGAGTCAGCCCCAGCATTTT. Translation: CASSPGQGGSQPQHF.

This clone was detected once. The chain combines TRBV6-5 with TRBJ1-1; a possible D gene is TRBD1 (6 bases). The CDR3 extends over 14 amino acids. Germline V gene sequence: CDR1 MNHEY, CDR2 SVGAGI. V lost 9 bases, J lost 3 bases, and 17 bases lay in between. The CDR3 here is CASGAYRADTEAFF. The CDR3 bases are TGTGCCAGTGGGGCTTACAGGGCGGACACTGAAGCTTTCTTT.

The gene calls are TRBV27 and TRBJ2-2; D is unclear. The CDR3 runs 16 residues. Trimming took 5 bases from V and 5 from J, leaving 18 bases between them. Germline CDR1 reads MNHEY; CDR2 reads SMNVEV (reference sequence). The CDR3: CASSVLSFGRTGELFF. The CDR3 nucleotides are TGTGCCAGCAGTGTGCTTAGTTTCGGAAGAACCGGGGAGCTGTTTTTT.